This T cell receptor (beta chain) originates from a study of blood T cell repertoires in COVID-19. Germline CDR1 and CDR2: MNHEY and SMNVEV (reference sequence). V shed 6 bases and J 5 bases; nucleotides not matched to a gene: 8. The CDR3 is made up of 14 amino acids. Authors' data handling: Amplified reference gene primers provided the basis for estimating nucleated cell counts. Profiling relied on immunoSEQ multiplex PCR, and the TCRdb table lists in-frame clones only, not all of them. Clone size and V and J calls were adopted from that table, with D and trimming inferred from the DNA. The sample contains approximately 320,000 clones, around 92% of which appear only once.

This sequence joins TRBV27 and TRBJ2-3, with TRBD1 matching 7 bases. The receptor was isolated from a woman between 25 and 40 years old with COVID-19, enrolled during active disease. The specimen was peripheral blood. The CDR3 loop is CASSERGPVDTQYF. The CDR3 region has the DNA TGTGCCAGCAGCGAAAGGGGGCCGGTAGATACGCAGTATTTT.